A selection of T cell receptor beta chains follows, all from one sample in a study of cytomegalovirus exposure and HLA in healthy donors. Assay used: immunoSEQ multiplex PCR; TCRdb lists only in-frame clones, some missing. The repertoire holds about 180,000 clones, with 77% as singletons. The sample taken for sequencing was PBMCs. The receptors here all came from a man aged 18 to 29 in good health and CMV-seronegative. CDR3s include the opening cysteine and the closing phenylalanine or tryptophan. Fields, in order: D gene, V gene, clone size, J gene, CDR3 DNA, CDR3 protein. A D gene is named only where the DNA matches it firmly. Only part of the rows carry a size: once, few, many, or a class if the clone is expanded.

TRBD2	TRBV7-2	-	TRBJ2-5	TGTGCCAGCAGCTCCGTGGGACTAGCGGGGGAAGAGACCCAGTACTTC	CASSSVGLAGEETQYF
-	TRBV5-6	-	TRBJ2-3	TGTGCCAGCAGCCTAGGAGGAGGCACAGATACGCAGTATTTT	CASSLGGGTDTQYF
-	TRBV18	-	TRBJ1-1	TGTGCCAGCTTTTCGACCCAACGGGGGAACACTGAAGCTTTCTTT	CASFSTQRGNTEAFF
TRBD2	TRBV4-3	-	TRBJ2-4	TGCGCCAGCAGCCAAGAAGGAAGCGGGGGGGCGGGAGCCAAAAACATTCAGTACTTC	CASSQEGSGGAGAKNIQYF
TRBD2	TRBV7-9	-	TRBJ2-1	TGTGCCAGCATCCGGGGAGGGTCCAATGAGCAGTTCTTC	CASIRGGSNEQFF
-	TRBV11-3	-	TRBJ2-7	TGTGCCAGCAGCTTAACAGGCGTCTACGAGCAGTACTTC	CASSLTGVYEQYF
TRBD2	TRBV4-3	-	TRBJ2-1	TGCGCCAGCAGCCCCCGACTAGCGGGCTACAATGAGCAGTTCTTC	CASSPRLAGYNEQFF
-	TRBV5-1	once	TRBJ1-5	TGCGCCAGCAGCTTGGATTCAGCGAATCAGCCCCAGCATTTT	CASSLDSANQPQHF
-	TRBV27	-	TRBJ2-7	TGTGCCAGCAGTTTCACGACCATTTCTAGCTCCTACGAGCAGTACTTC	CASSFTTISSSYEQYF
TRBD1	TRBV5-4	-	TRBJ2-2	TGTGCCAGCAGGCGACAGGGAAACACCGGGGAGCTGTTTTTT	CASRRQGNTGELFF
TRBD1	TRBV15	-	TRBJ1-6	TGTGCCACCAGAACCGGACAGGGAGAACCCCTCCACTTT	CATRTGQGEPLHF
TRBD1	TRBV2	few	TRBJ2-7	TGTGCCAGCAGTAATGACAGGGTAGACGAGCAGTACTTC	CASSNDRVDEQYF
TRBD2	TRBV7-9	once	TRBJ2-7	TGTGCCAGCAGCTTATGGGGCGGGAGGGCCTCCGAGCAGTACTTC	CASSLWGGRASEQYF
-	TRBV5-6	many	TRBJ1-4	TGTGCCAGCAGCTTGACCCCGGCGGGTCGACTGTTTTTT	CASSLTPAGRLFF
-	TRBV30	-	TRBJ2-7	TGTGCCTGGAGTAACCCCTACTACGAGCAGTACTTC	CAWSNPYYEQYF
-	TRBV11-1	-	TRBJ2-1	TGTGCCAGCAGCCCCGCAGGGGGGTACAATGAGCAGTTCTTC	CASSPAGGYNEQFF
-	TRBV4-2	-	TRBJ2-1	TGTGCCAGCAGAACCACTAGCCTGAACAATGAGCAGTTCTTC	CASRTTSLNNEQFF
-	TRBV6-5	-	TRBJ2-5	TGTGCCAGCAGCAAACTCTTAACAGGGGGAGGGGAGCAGTACTTC	CASSKLLTGGGEQYF
TRBD1	TRBV4-1	-	TRBJ2-7	TGCGCCAGCAGCCACTCAGGGGGTTCGATCTACGAGCAGTACTTC	CASSHSGGSIYEQYF
TRBD1	TRBV4-1	-	TRBJ2-3	TGCGCCAGCAGCCCTTGGACAGGGTCAGATACGCAGTATTTT	CASSPWTGSDTQYF
-	TRBV25-1	-	TRBJ1-2	TGTGCCAGCAGTGACCAGGGGCGGCTAGGCTATGGCTACACCTTC	CASSDQGRLGYGYTF
TRBD1	TRBV7-6	few	TRBJ1-4	TGTGCCAGCAGCTTAGCGGAGGGACAGCTCACTGAAAAACTGTTTTTT	CASSLAEGQLTEKLFF
TRBD1	TRBV25-1	once	TRBJ2-5	TGTGCCAGCAGGGGGACAGCGTGGGAGACCCAGTACTTC	CASRGTAWETQYF
TRBD2	TRBV2	few	TRBJ2-1	TGTGCCAGCAAGTGGGAGAGGAGCGGGGGGTCTGAGCAGTTCTTC	CASKWERSGGSEQFF
-	TRBV7-3	-	TRBJ2-7	TGTGCCAGCAGCTTAGGCGGGGGCGAAATCTACGAGCAGTACTTC	CASSLGGGEIYEQYF
TRBD1	TRBV14	-	TRBJ2-2	TGTGCCAGCAGCCGACAGGGGGCGGGCACCGGGGAGCTGTTTTTT	CASSRQGAGTGELFF
-	TRBV5-1	-	TRBJ1-2	TGCGCCAGCAGCTTGAGTTCAGGGCCCTCGACCTACACCTTC	CASSLSSGPSTYTF
TRBD1	TRBV25-1	once	TRBJ2-2	TGTGCCAGCAGTATAGGACAGGCTACGAACACCGGGGAGCTGTTTTTT	CASSIGQATNTGELFF
-	TRBV20-1	-	TRBJ2-5	TGCAGTGCATCAGGGAAACAGACCCAGTACTTC	CSASGKQTQYF
TRBD1	TRBV29-1	-	TRBJ1-1	TGCAGCGTATGGACAGGGAACACTGAAGCTTTCTTT	CSVWTGNTEAFF
TRBD1	TRBV9	-	TRBJ1-1	TGTGCCAGCAGCCCACGGACAGGCGGAGAGGAAGCTTTCTTT	CASSPRTGGEEAFF
TRBD1	TRBV19	-	TRBJ2-4	TGTGCCAGTACTGAAACAGGGGCGGACAAAAACATTCAGTACTTC	CASTETGADKNIQYF
-	TRBV7-6	-	TRBJ2-7	TGTGCCAGCAGCCTAAGGGGCCACGAGCAGTACTTC	CASSLRGHEQYF